This TCR beta chain appears in the sequencing data of a study of T-cell memory formation after mild COVID-19. TCRdb independently ran MiXCR on the 5' RACE reads; one entry per CDR3 protein. This sample yields approximately 440,000 distinct CDR3 sequences, of which 20% are seen a single time; 7.5% to 9.5% belongs to the top ten. The V segment lost 4 bases and the J segment 4 bases; nucleotides outside the gene matches: 13. The CDR3 extends over 16 amino acids. Germline V gene sequence: CDR1 PRHDT, CDR2 FYEKMQ (reference sequence). This clonotype originated in an adult woman who had mild COVID-19 (a few samples of this study predate the infection). Cell type and time point are not known. The genes are TRBV13 and TRBJ2-7; 7 bases map to TRBD2. Sample: PBMCs or a T cell subset sorted from them (not recorded which). The DNA for the CDR3 is TGTGCCAGCAGCTCAAAGACCGCCGCGGGGGATTACGAGCAGTACTTC. It is translated as CASSSKTAAGDYEQYF.